This paragraph covers one TCR beta chain sequence. Antigen: not known. This CDR3 is built from 15 residues. The germline V gene has CDR1 GTSNPN and CDR2 SVGIG (reference sequence). Trimming removed 0 bases from V and 5 bases from J, with 17 bases in between. The treatment: around 19 received Ad26.COV2.S at low or high dose, single or two shots; roughly 5 received placebo; per-sample allocation not given. Material that was analyzed had been drawn on day 63 after the first vaccine or placebo injection. TCRdb keeps only in-frame clones here, not all; method: immunoSEQ multiplex PCR. The table lists hundreds of thousands of clones, 75% to 95% of them singletons. These data belong to a study of Ad26.COV2.S vaccination and SARS-CoV-2 variants. Study conclusions and caveats: The TCR-based breadth and depth measures might underestimate overall T cell responses. Researchers reported similar non-spike TCR breadth in vaccine and placebo recipients.

The clonotype originates from a person aged 18-60 years who received the Ad26.COV2.S COVID-19 vaccine or a placebo. This sample comprised peripheral blood, obtained in a trial of Ad26.COV2.S vaccine versus placebo. V and J are TRBV30 and TRBJ2-7, with D possibly being TRBD1 (6 bases). The CDR3 loop reads CAWSVPTGTLDEQYF. In DNA, the CDR3 is TGTGCCTGGAGTGTACCTACAGGGACACTCGACGAGCAGTACTTC.